This TCR beta chain was found in a study of T cells after yellow fever vaccination. With regard to this clonotype: Its antigen is currently unknown.

TCRdb fed the 5' RACE reads into MiXCR, producing one record per CDR3 protein. The table lists hundreds of thousands of distinct CDR3 sequences, approximately 13% of them singletons. Findings and caveats of the study: Most primary-vaccination clones reappeared after the booster (about 97% CD4, approximately 88% CD8).

The material was PBMCs, obtained on the day of the yellow fever booster vaccination. The TCR was taken from a young man who received the YFV17D yellow fever vaccine.

CDR3 amino acids: CASRLRHSSNQPQHF. CDR3 DNA sequence: TGTGCCAGCCGACTCAGACACTCTAGCAATCAGCCCCAGCATTTT. The chain has TRBV21-1 and TRBJ1-5. TRBV21-1 is deemed a pseudogene. The CDR3 extends over 15 amino acids.